The 16 T cell receptor beta chains in this list originate from one sample, sequenced in a study of blood T cell repertoires in COVID-19. Profiling relied on immunoSEQ multiplex PCR, and the TCRdb table lists in-frame clones only, not all of them. The sample shows about 270,000 clones, about 81% of them seen only once. Sequenced sample: peripheral blood. The receptors were gathered from a human donor with COVID-19, enrolled during active disease. The donor label of this sample is uncertain.

The chain combines TRBV6-5 with TRBJ1-2; D not resolved. The CDR3 is made up of 13 amino acids. Germline V gene data show CDR1 as MNHEY and CDR2 as SVGAGI. V shed 5 bases and J shed 4 bases, with 11 bases lying between them. CDR3 region: CASSPGIAYGYTF. Here the CDR3 DNA reads TGTGCCAGCAGTCCCGGGATCGCCTATGGCTACACCTTC.

The chain couples TRBV18 to TRBJ2-3; no clear D gene. The V end was cut by 4 bases, the J end by 0 bases, with 11 bases between. Germline CDR1 and CDR2: KGHSH and LQKENI. The CDR3 loop spans 15 amino acids. The CDR3 is CASSLKLPSTDTQYF. CDR3 nucleotides: TGTGCCAGCTCACTTAAACTACCTAGCACAGATACGCAGTATTTT.

The rearrangement uses TRBV6-5 and TRBJ1-4; 7 bases line up with TRBD1. J gave up 4 bases and V 6 bases, and 8 bases lay outside the gene matches. The CDR3 runs to 15 residues. The germline V gene has CDR1 MNHEY and CDR2 SVGAGI. CDR3 bases: TGTGCCAGCAGGCCCCGACAGGGACATAATGAAAAACTGTTTTTT. Residues: CASRPRQGHNEKLFF.

The chain has TRBV19 and TRBJ2-7; D is possibly TRBD1 (6 bases). From germline, CDR1 is LNHDA and CDR2 SQIVND (reference sequence). This CDR3 comprises 16 residues. V lost 8 bases to trimming and J lost 1 base, with 21 bases between them. DNA of the CDR3: TGTGCCAGTGCAGAACTACCGGGTCAGGGGTCCTACGAGCAGTACTTC. It translates to CASAELPGQGSYEQYF. Together with reference TRBV19 and TRBJ2-7, the CDR3 gives the full variable domain: DGGITQSPKYLFRKEGQNVTLSCEQNLNHDAMYWYRQDPGQGLRLIYYSQIVNDFQKGDIAEGYSVSREKKESFPLTVTSAQKNPTAFYLCASAELPGQGSYEQYFGPGTRLTVT.

The V and J genes are TRBV5-1 and TRBJ2-3, with 13 bases matching TRBD2. CDR1 SGHRS and CDR2 YFSETQ come from the germline V gene. CDR3 length: 16 residues. Losses at the gene ends were 2 bases for V and 5 bases for J; bases not matched to a gene: 5. CDR3 sequence: CASSLDGLAGVDTQYF. The CDR3 coding sequence is TGCGCCAGCAGCTTAGATGGACTAGCGGGAGTAGATACGCAGTATTTT.

The CDR3 DNA reads TGTGCCATCGGGACTAGCGCGAGCACAGATACGCAGTATTTT. This encodes CAIGTSASTDTQYF. The gene calls are TRBV10-3 and TRBJ2-3, with 10 positions matching TRBD2. With 8 bases clipped from V and 0 bases from J, the junction kept 2 bases outside the gene matches. CDR3 length: 14 residues. Germline V gives CDR1 ENHRY, CDR2 SYGVKD.

This clone turned up a few times. The V gene is TRBV19, the J gene TRBJ2-6, with D possibly being TRBD1 (5 bases). CDR3 length: 17 residues. Germline V gene sequence: CDR1 LNHDA, CDR2 SQIVND (reference sequence). The V end lost 0 bases, the J end lost 0 bases, and 9 bases lay between the germline ends. The CDR3 DNA reads as TGTGCCAGTAGTATAGAGCGACAGCGCTCTGGGGCCAACGTCCTGACTTTC. It specifies CASSIERQRSGANVLTF.

This clone was picked up one time. The chain employs TRBV6-5 and TRBJ2-5; the D gene is possibly TRBD2 (5 bases). Germline CDR1 is MNHEY and CDR2 is SVGAGI. V was pared by 10 bases and J by 2 bases, with 14 bases between. CDR3 length: 13 residues. CDR3 in DNA: TGTGCCACCCGGCCGACGGGGCAAGAGACCCAGTACTTC. This translates into CATRPTGQETQYF.

V usage is TRBV7-8 and J usage is TRBJ2-5; TRBD2 aligns across 8 bases. Germline CDR1 SGHVS, CDR2 FQNEAQ. V was clipped by 7 bases and J by 6 bases; unmatched bases: 13. This CDR3 spans 15 amino acids. The CDR3 loop is CASTLTGGAGKTQYF. The CDR3 DNA follows: TGTGCCAGCACTTTAACCGGGGGGGCAGGGAAGACCCAGTACTTC.

The rearrangement uses TRBV18 and TRBJ1-4; TRBD1 aligns across 7 bases. The CDR3 consists of 14 residues. The germline V gene has CDR1 KGHSH and CDR2 LQKENI. The J segment lost 3 bases and the V segment lost 6 bases, leaving 4 bases of the junction unmatched. CDR3 in amino acids: CASSPGQSNEKLFF. DNA for the CDR3: TGTGCCAGCTCTCCGGGACAGTCTAATGAAAAACTGTTTTTT.

In DNA, the CDR3 is TGCGCCAGCAGCCAGACTACGGGGGATGCTAACTATGGCTACACCTTC. Translating it yields CASSQTTGDANYGYTF. This chain uses TRBV5-1 with TRBJ1-2; tentatively, D is TRBD1 (5 bases). Trimming stripped 4 bases from V and 0 bases from J, with 16 bases between. The length of the CDR3 is 16 residues. CDR1 is SGHRS, CDR2 YFSETQ, per germline.

This CDR3 is CAISRDRGHEQYF. CDR3 bases: TGCGCCATCTCGCGAGACAGGGGCCACGAGCAGTACTTC. The chain joins TRBV10-2 to TRBJ2-7; TRBD1 matches 8 bases. The CDR3 is 13 amino acids. After removal of 10 bases from V and 5 bases from J, the junction contained 10 bases not matched to a gene. CDR1 is WSHSY, CDR2 SAAADI, per germline.

This chain joins TRBV18 and TRBJ1-2; D is uncertain. Per the germline V gene, CDR1 is KGHSH and CDR2 is LQKENI. The V gene lost 2 bases and the J gene lost 2 bases, with 6 bases spanning the gap. This CDR3 spans 13 amino acids. The CDR3 nucleotides are TGTGCCAGCTCACCATCTGAGAACTATGGCTACACCTTC. Encoded protein: CASSPSENYGYTF. Filled out from reference TRBV18 and TRBJ1-2, the complete variable domain reads NAGVMQNPRHLVRRRGQEARLRCSPMKGHSHVYWYRQLPEEGLKFMVYLQKENIIDESGMPKERFSAEFPKEGPSILRIQQVVRGDSAAYFCASSPSENYGYTFGSGTRLTVV.

This clone was seen only a few times. The chain uses TRBV28 and TRBJ2-5, with 7 bases matching TRBD1. With V trimmed by 8 bases and J by 1 base, 4 bases remained unmatched. The CDR3 length is 13 residues. CDR1 and CDR2 (germline): MDHEN, SYDVKM. This chain's CDR3 is CASGTATQETQYF. The CDR3 DNA sequence: TGTGCCAGCGGGACAGCTACCCAAGAGACCCAGTACTTC.

V gene TRBV5-6 combines with J gene TRBJ2-3, with TRBD1 matching over 8 bases. V dropped 4 bases and J dropped 2; count of bases not matched to a gene: 6. Germline lookup yields CDR1 SGHDT and CDR2 YYEEEE. The CDR3 length is 15 residues. CDR3 in amino acids: CASSQGTGNTDTQYF. In DNA, the CDR3 is TGTGCCAGCAGCCAGGGGACAGGCAACACAGATACGCAGTATTTT.

The J gene is TRBJ1-4, the V gene TRBV5-1; TRBD1 matches at 7 bases. The germline gives CDR1 SGHRS, CDR2 YFSETQ. The CDR3 covers 15 residues. With 3 bases clipped from V and 7 bases from J, the junction kept 9 bases outside the gene matches. CDR3 region: CASSSSRDSSEKLFF. CDR3 nucleotides: TGCGCCAGCAGCTCGTCCCGGGACAGTTCTGAAAAACTGTTTTTT. Drawing the rest from reference TRBV5-1 and TRBJ1-4, the complete variable domain is KAGVTQTPRYLIKTRGQQVTLSCSPISGHRSVSWYQQTPGQGLQFLFEYFSETQRNKGNFPGRFSGRQFSNSRSEMNVSTLELGDSALYLCASSSSRDSSEKLFFGSGTQLSVL.